The T cell receptor beta chain under discussion was sequenced for a study of cytomegalovirus exposure and HLA in healthy donors. Study-wide findings and caveats: CMV serostatus was the only recorded immune exposure for donors.

Vbeta (60) and Jbeta (13) primers were used in the PCR. Profiling relied on immunoSEQ multiplex PCR, and the TCRdb table lists in-frame clones only, not all of them. The repertoire includes under 200,000 clones, roughly three quarters of them detected once, and around 3.1% sits in the top ten. The CDR3 is 15 amino acids. CDR1 and CDR2 (germline): LGHNA, YNFKEQ. Deletions cut 1 base from V and 2 bases from J, with 12 bases between. By its share, this clone is medium-sized (0.01 to 0.1%). The antigen remains unidentified. The source is a woman aged 45-59 years in good health and CMV-seropositive. What was sequenced was PBMCs. The chain carries TRBV4-2 and TRBJ2-7; D might be TRBD2 (7 bases). Written as DNA, the CDR3 is TGTGCCAGCAGCCAAGCGGCGGGGGACACCTACGAGCAGTACTTC. Its translation is CASSQAAGDTYEQYF.